This TCR beta chain is drawn from a study of CD8 T cells in ankylosing spondylitis. This clonotype appeared many times. With 3 bases removed from V and 0 bases from J, the gap between germline ends came to 12 bases. CDR3 length: 15 residues. MiXCR was run by TCRdb on the 5' RACE reads, yielding one entry per CDR3 protein. The table lists 120,000 to 150,000 distinct CDR3 sequences, 7.5% to 9.5% of them singletons. The J gene is TRBJ2-7, the V gene TRBV12-3 or TRBV12-4, with a tentative D call TRBD2 (6 bases). The receptor was derived from a male donor with ankylosing spondylitis. Material: synovial fluid, either unsorted or a sorted T cell fraction (not recorded which). In DNA form, the CDR3 reads TGTGCCAGCAGTTTCTTAGCGGCTGACTCCTACGAGCAGTACTTC. Translated: CASSFLAADSYEQYF.